This TCR beta chain was recovered during a study of blood T cell repertoires in COVID-19. About the study: Samples taken during acute and convalescent COVID-19 were collected in the United States, Italy and Spain.

The length of the CDR3 is 16 residues. Germline loops: CDR1 SGHRS, CDR2 YFSETQ. Trimming cost V 4 bases and J 0 bases; bases outside gene matches: 5. The protocol was immunoSEQ multiplex PCR, while the TCRdb copy is restricted to in-frame clones and leaves out a portion. The sample includes 250,000 to 350,000 clones, approximately 83% of them seen just once. The clonotype originates from a woman aged 25 to 39 who had recovered from COVID-19. V and J are TRBV5-1 and TRBJ2-1, with 9 nucleotides matching TRBD1. The specimen was PBMCs or T cells enriched from blood (not recorded which). In nucleotides, the CDR3 is TGCGCCAGCAGCCCCGGACAGGGGATCTCCTACAATGAGCAGTTCTTC. It translates to CASSPGQGISYNEQFF.